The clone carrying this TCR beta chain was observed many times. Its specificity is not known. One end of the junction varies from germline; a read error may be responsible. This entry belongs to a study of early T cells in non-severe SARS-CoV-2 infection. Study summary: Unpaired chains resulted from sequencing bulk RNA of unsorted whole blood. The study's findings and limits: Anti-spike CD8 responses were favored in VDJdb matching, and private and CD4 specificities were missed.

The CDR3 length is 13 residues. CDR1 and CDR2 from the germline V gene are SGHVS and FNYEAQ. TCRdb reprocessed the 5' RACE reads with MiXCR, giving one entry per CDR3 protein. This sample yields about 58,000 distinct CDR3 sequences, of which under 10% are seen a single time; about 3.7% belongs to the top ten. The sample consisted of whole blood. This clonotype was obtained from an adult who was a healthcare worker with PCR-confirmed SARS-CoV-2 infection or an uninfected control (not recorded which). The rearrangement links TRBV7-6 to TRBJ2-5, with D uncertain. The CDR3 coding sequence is TGTGCCAGCAGTTTAGCACGACCCGCGGCCCAGTACTTC. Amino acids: CASSLARPAAQYF.